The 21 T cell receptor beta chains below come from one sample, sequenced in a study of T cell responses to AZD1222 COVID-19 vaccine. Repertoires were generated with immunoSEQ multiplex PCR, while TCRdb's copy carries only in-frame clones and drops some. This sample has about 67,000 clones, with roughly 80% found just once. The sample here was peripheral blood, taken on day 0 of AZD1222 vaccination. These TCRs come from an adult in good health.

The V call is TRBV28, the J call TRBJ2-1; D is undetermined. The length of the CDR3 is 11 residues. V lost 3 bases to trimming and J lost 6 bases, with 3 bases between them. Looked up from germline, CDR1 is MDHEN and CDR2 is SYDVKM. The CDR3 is CASSLFNEQFF. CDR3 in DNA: TGTGCCAGCAGTTTGTTCAATGAGCAGTTCTTC.

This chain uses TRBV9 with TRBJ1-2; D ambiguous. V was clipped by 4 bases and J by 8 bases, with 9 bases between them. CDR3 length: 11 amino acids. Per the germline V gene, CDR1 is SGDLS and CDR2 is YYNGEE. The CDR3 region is CASSPLDGYTF. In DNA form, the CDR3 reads TGTGCCAGCAGCCCCCTAGACGGCTACACCTTC.

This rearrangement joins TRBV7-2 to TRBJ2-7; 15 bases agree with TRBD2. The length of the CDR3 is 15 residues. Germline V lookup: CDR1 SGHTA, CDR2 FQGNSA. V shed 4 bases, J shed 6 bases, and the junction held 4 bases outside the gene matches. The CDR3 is CASSYRTSGRVEQYF. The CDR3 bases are TGTGCCAGCAGCTACCGGACTAGCGGGAGGGTCGAGCAGTACTTC.

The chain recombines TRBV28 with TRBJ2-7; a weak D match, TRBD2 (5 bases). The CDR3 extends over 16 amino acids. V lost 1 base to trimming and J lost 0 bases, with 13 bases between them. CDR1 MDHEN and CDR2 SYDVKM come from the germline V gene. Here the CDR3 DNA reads TGTGCCAGCAGTTTATCGGCTAGCCTGAGCTCCTACGAGCAGTACTTC. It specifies CASSLSASLSSYEQYF. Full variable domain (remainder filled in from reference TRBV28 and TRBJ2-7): DVKVTQSSRYLVKRTGEKVFLECVQDMDHENMFWYRQDPGLGLRLIYFSYDVKMKEKGDIPEGYSVSREKKERFSLILESASTNQTSMYLCASSLSASLSSYEQYFGPGTRLTVT.

The CDR3 DNA follows: TGTGCCAGCAGTGAATACAACAGCCCCTACGAGCAGTACTTC. Protein sequence: CASSEYNSPYEQYF. The chain is built from TRBV25-1 and TRBJ2-7; D gene unclear. From germline, CDR1 is MGHDK and CDR2 SYGVNS. V lost 0 bases to trimming and J lost 2 bases, with 8 bases between them. CDR3 size: 14 residues.

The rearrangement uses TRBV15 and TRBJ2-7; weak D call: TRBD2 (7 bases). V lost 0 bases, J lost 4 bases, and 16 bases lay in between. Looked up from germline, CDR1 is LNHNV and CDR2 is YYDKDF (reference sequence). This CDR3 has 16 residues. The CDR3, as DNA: TGTGCCACCAGCAGAGATGACCGGGGGGCCGGTTACGAGCAGTACTTC. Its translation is CATSRDDRGAGYEQYF.

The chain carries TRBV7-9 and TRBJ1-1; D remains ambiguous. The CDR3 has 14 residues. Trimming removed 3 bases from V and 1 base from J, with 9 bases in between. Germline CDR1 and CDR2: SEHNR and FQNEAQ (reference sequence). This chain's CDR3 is CASSLDQANTEAFF. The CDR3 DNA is TGTGCCAGCAGCTTGGACCAGGCGAACACTGAAGCTTTCTTT.

The CDR3 coding sequence is TGTGCCAGCAGCTCCCGGAGCGCCTCGGAGGATGAGCAGTTCTTC. This codes for CASSSRSASEDEQFF. V gene TRBV13 combines with J gene TRBJ2-1, with D perhaps matching TRBD2 (5 bases). The germline V gene encodes CDR1 PRHDT and CDR2 FYEKMQ (reference sequence). Trimming pared 4 bases from V and 8 bases from J, leaving 18 bases between. The CDR3 totals 15 residues.

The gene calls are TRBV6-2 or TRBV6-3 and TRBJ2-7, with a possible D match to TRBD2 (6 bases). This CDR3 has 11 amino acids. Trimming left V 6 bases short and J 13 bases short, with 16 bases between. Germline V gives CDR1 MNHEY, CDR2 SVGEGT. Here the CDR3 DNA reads TGTGCCAGCAGCCCGCCGGGAGAGCCTTACTTC. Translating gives CASSPPGEPYF.

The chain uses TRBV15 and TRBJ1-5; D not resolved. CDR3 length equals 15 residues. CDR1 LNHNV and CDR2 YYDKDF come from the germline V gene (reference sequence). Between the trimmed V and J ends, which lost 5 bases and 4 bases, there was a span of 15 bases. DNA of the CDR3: TGTGCCACCAGCGAATACCGGGGTTCAAATCAGCCCCAGCATTTT. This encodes CATSEYRGSNQPQHF.

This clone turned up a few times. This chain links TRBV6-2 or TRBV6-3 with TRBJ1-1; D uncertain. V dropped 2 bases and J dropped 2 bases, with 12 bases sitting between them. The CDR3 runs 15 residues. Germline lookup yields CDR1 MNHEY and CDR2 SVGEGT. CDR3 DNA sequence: TGTGCCAGCAGTTACCCCCCCCAAAGAAACACTGAAGCTTTCTTT. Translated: CASSYPPQRNTEAFF.

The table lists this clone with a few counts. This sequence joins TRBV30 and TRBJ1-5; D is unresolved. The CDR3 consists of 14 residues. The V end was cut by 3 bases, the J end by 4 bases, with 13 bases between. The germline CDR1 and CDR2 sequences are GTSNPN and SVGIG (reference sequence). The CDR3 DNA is TGTGCCTGGAGCCTGGGCGCTTCGAATCAGCCCCAGCATTTT. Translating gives CAWSLGASNQPQHF. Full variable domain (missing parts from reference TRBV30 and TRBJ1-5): SQTIHQWPATLVQPVGSPLSLECTVEGTSNPNLYWYRQAAGRGLQLLFYSVGIGQISSEVPQNLSASRPQDRQFILSSKKLLLSDSGFYLCAWSLGASNQPQHFGDGTRLSIL.

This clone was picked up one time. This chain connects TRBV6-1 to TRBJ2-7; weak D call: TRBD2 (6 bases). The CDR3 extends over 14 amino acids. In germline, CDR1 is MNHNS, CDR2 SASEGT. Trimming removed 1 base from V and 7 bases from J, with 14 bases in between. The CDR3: CASSEGWEAEEQYF. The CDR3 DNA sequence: TGTGCCAGCAGTGAAGGGTGGGAGGCAGAAGAGCAGTACTTC.

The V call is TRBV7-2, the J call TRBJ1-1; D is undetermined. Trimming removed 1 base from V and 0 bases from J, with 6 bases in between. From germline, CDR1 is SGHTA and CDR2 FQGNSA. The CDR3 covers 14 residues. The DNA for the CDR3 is TGTGCCAGCAGCTTAGACAGAGTGAACACTGAAGCTTTCTTT. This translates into CASSLDRVNTEAFF. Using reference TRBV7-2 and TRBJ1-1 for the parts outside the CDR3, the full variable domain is GAGVSQSPSNKVTEKGKDVELRCDPISGHTALYWYRQSLGQGLEFLIYFQGNSAPDKSGLPSDRFSAERTGGSVSTLTIQRTQQEDSAVYLCASSLDRVNTEAFFGQGTRLTVV.

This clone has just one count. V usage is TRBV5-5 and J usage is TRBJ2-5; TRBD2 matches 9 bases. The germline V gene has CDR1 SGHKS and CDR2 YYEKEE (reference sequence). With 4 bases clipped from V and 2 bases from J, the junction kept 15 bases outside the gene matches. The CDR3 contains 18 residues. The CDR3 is CASSQRPGSGGSQETQYF. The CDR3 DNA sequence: TGTGCCAGCAGCCAACGGCCCGGTAGCGGGGGTTCTCAAGAGACCCAGTACTTC.

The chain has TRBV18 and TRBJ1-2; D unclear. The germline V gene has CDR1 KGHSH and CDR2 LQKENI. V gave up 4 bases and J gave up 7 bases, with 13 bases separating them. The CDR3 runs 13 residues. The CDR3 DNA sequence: TGTGCCAGCTCACAGGGCCGCCCTAGTGGCTACACCTTC. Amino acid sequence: CASSQGRPSGYTF.

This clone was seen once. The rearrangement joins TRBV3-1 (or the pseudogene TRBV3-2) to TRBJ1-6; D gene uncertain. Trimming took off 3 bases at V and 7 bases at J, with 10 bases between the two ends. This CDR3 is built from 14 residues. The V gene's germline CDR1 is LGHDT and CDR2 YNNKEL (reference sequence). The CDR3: CASSQGNSNSPLHF. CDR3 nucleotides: TGTGCCAGCAGCCAGGGAAATTCAAATTCACCCCTCCACTTT.

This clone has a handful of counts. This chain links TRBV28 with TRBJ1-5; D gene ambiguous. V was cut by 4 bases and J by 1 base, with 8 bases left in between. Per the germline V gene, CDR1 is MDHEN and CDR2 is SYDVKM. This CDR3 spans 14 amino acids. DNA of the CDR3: TGTGCCAGCAGTTGGGAGGAGAGCAATCAGCCCCAGCATTTT. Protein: CASSWEESNQPQHF.

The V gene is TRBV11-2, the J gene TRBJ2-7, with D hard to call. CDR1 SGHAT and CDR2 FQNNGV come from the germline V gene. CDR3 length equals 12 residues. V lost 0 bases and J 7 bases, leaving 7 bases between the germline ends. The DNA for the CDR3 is TGTGCCAGCAGCTTAGATGTCGGGGAGCAGTACTTC. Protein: CASSLDVGEQYF.

CDR3 DNA sequence: TGTGCCAGTAGTATTAGTCTCTTGGGACTGGGGGCTGAAGCTTTCTTT. Protein product: CASSISLLGLGAEAFF. This chain uses TRBV19 with TRBJ1-1, with D perhaps matching TRBD1 (5 bases). The length of the CDR3 is 16 residues. The germline V and J ends were trimmed by 3 bases and 6 bases, with 20 bases remaining between them. From germline, CDR1 is LNHDA and CDR2 SQIVND (reference sequence).

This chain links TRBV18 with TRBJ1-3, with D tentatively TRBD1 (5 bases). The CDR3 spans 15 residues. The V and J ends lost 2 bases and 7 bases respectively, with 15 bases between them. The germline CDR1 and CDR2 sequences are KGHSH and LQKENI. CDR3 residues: CASSPSGTPGNTIYF. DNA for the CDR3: TGTGCCAGCTCACCATCGGGGACGCCGGGGAACACCATATATTTT. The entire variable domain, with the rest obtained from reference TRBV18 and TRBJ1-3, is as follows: NAGVMQNPRHLVRRRGQEARLRCSPMKGHSHVYWYRQLPEEGLKFMVYLQKENIIDESGMPKERFSAEFPKEGPSILRIQQVVRGDSAAYFCASSPSGTPGNTIYFGEGSWLTVV.